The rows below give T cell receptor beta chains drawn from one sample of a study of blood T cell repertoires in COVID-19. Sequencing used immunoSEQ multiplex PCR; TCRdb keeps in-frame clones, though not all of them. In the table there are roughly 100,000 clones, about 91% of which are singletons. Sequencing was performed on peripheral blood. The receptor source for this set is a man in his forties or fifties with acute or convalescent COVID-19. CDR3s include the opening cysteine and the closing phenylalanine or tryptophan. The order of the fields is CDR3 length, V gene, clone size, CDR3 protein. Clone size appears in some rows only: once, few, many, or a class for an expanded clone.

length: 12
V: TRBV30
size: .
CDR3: CAWGLTNTEAFF

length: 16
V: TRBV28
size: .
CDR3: CASSLVDRILNQPQHF

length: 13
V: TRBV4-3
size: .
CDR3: CASRRARGGTQYF

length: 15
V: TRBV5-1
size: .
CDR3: CASSLGSQRNTEAFF

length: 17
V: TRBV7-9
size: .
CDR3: CASSYKFGTANTGELFF

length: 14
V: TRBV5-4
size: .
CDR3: CASSLGGYNYGYTF

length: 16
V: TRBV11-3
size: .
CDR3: CASSQGLAGMYRELFF

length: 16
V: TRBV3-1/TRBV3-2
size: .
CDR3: CASSQAWTGGSYEQYF

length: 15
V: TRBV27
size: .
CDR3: CASSFSGAGASPLHF

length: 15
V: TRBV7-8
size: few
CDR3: CASSSRDRGQQPQHF

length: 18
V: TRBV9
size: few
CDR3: CASSVGLAGAGSTDTQYF

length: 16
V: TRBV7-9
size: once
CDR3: CASSPSRTGAGNTIYF

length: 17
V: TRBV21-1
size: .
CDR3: CASSKGRVTGAAPEAFF

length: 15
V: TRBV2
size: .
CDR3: CASSVRDQGAYEQYF